This T cell receptor beta chain originates from a study of tissue T cells after allogeneic stem cell transplantation. V shed 4 bases, J shed 1 base, and the junction held 11 bases outside the gene matches. This CDR3 has 17 residues. Germline CDR1 and CDR2: SGHRS and YFSETQ. TCRdb's copy holds only in-frame clones and misses some; the assay was immunoSEQ multiplex PCR. The profile shows 9,000 to 10,000 clones, roughly 50% of them singletons. This specimen consisted of tissue from the jejunum, obtained at autopsy. This TCR came from a female donor aged 60 or older with lung cancer. The chain has TRBV5-1 and TRBJ2-1; 7 bases fit TRBD2. Written as DNA, the CDR3 is TGCGCCAGCAGCCCCGGTGGCGGGAGAAGATCCTACAATGAGCAGTTCTTC. This sequence encodes CASSPGGGRRSYNEQFF.